This T cell receptor (beta chain) stems from a study of blood T cell repertoires in COVID-19. Study-level background: COVID-19 samples from acute and convalescent phases originated in the United States, Italy and Spain.

Participant-given clinical history determined each cohort assignment. Before being deemed recovered, Cohort 3 donors had two negative PCRs, clearance, or symptom resolution. The data were produced by immunoSEQ multiplex PCR, yet TCRdb's version contains in-frame clones alone and is incomplete. The sample has more than 300,000 clones, approximately 90% seen once; the top ten hold 1.2%. Germline CDR1 is SEHNR and CDR2 is FQNEAQ (reference sequence). J was trimmed by 3 bases and V by 3 bases; bases with no gene match: 11. This CDR3 has 16 amino acids. The chain uses TRBV7-9 and TRBJ2-7; TRBD1 matches 7 bases. This receptor was identified in a woman under 30 who had recovered from COVID-19. The sample was PBMCs or T cells enriched from blood (not recorded which). In DNA form, the CDR3 reads TGTGCCAGCAGCTTGGGTAGGGACAGCCCCCACTACGAGCAGTACTTC. Its translation: CASSLGRDSPHYEQYF.